A single T cell receptor (beta chain) is shown here with its context. This clone's antigen is unknown. Per-base qualities were not stored, and no clone one base away is much larger. All of the isolated RNA was reverse transcribed with the High Capacity cDNA Reverse Transcription Kit, so expressed TCRB transcripts were sequenced. Deep immunoSEQ sequencing was applied to naive, central memory and regulatory T cell samples, giving an average of roughly 3.6 million total reads per sample. Sorted cells were lysed in RLT buffer and RNA was extracted with DNase-treated RNeasy Micro or Mini kits, depending on cell number. To prevent cross-contamination, every cell subset was processed on its own, while patient and healthy donor samples were processed together. Using the immunoSEQ multiplex PCR, TCRB sequences were amplified from cDNA into 87-bp fragments spanning the CDR3 region. Sequencing of the amplicons was performed on the Illumina HiSeq platform. From the authors' description of their analysis: Synthetic template baselines were used to correct PCR bias computationally, reads within Hamming distance 2 were collapsed together, and singletons that could not be merged were discarded. By aligning reads against IMGT, V, D and J genes, CDR3 length, and insertions or deletions at six rearrangement sites were assigned. Clonotype counts were normalized to sorted cell number within each subset before computing true diversity and Gini coefficients with the tcR R package. The overlap coefficient, calculated on TCRB nucleotide sequences, was used to measure repertoire sharing. This immuneACCESS table, as held by TCRdb, lists in-frame sequences with V and J called but not all clones. Of the missing ones, under half trace to an unresolved V gene in checked studies; the others have no known cause. V and J calls and clone size are copied from that table; D and trimming were computed from the DNA. Across this sample there are 300,000 to 350,000 clones, with 9.3% seen only once. Together, the top ten hold over 0.95% of the sample.

Each donor gave one peripheral blood draw, averaging roughly 120 mL, which was collected into heparinised tubes. A BD FACSAria II was used to sort naive, central memory, regulatory and stem cell-like memory CD4+ T cells with a panel that included CD45RO, CCR7, CD25, CD127, CD95 and CD27. Purity was above 98% for every sorted population. Right away, PBMCs were isolated by Lymphoprep density gradient centrifugation and were stained directly, with no culture step. To minimize batch effects, samples were stained and sorted in pairs, one healthy donor with one patient per experiment. Its CDR3 holds 13 amino acids, cysteine through phenylalanine. CDR3 DNA is the only sequence kept; it has 39 bases, read in frame from the first base. The germline V gene encodes CDR1 SGHTA and CDR2 FQGNSA. The V end loses 3 bases and the J end loses 3 bases, and a stretch of 6 bases separates them. This entry belongs to a study of beta chain features in type 1 diabetes (dated by TCRdb to the late 2010s). General notes on the study: Mean age, gender distribution, total cell number and subset yield did not differ between patients and healthy donors. Regulatory and stem cell-like memory subsets were obtained from only 8 patients and roughly 8 healthy donors, while naive and central memory subsets were obtained from all 30 or so donors. Across all samples, some 110,000,000 sorted cells were examined, and cell number per subset correlated strongly with RNA yield. The study compared the TCRB repertoires of sorted circulating CD4+ T cell subsets in recently diagnosed type 1 diabetes patients with those in matched healthy donors.

What the authors observed across the whole study: A moderate but significant shortening of TCRB CDR3 length was observed in type 1 diabetes patients in all four CD4+ subsets. Naive, central memory and regulatory TCRB repertoires appeared to be more alike among patients than among healthy donors. Shorter templates might have been favored by PCR, but patient and control samples were amplified and corrected together, so both groups would have been affected equally by any skew. Because small numbers of individuals were included in the HLA sub-analyses, any influence of HLA type on TCRB rearrangement was left unresolved. Patients with type 1 diabetes made fewer insertions and deleted more nucleotides at VDJ recombination sites, implying thymic rearrangement abnormalities. Sequencing cDNA rather than genomic DNA could over-represent highly expressing activated cells, although activation and CD3 levels did not differ between groups.

This TCR derives from a young man with type 1 diabetes. This receptor chain uses TRBV7-2 and TRBJ1-5; confidence is insufficient to name the D gene. The specimen sequenced was central memory CD4+ T cells from blood. This receptor carries the CDR3 CASSLQDNQPQHF. The DNA reads TGTGCCAGCAGCTTGCAGGACAATCAGCCCCAGCATTTT.